These 9 T cell receptor beta chains were all obtained from the same sample, sequenced in a study of blood T cells in healthy people across ages. Combining a sample-barcoded 5' primer with a J-beta primer mix, a second PCR ran for roughly 7 to 12 cycles. TCRdb used MiXCR to reprocess the 5' RACE reads, holding one entry per CDR3 protein. The data hold about 1,000,000 distinct CDR3 sequences, with over 35% observed a single time. Sequenced: blood. Receptors originate from a woman aged 60 to 75 in good health.

The CDR3 is CASSLAGASGGFSYEQYF. The CDR3 DNA sequence: TGCGCCAGCAGCTTGGCTGGGGCTAGCGGGGGTTTTAGCTACGAGCAGTACTTC. The gene calls are TRBV5-1 and TRBJ2-7; 10 nucleotides match TRBD2. V was pared by 0 bases and J by 3 bases, with 12 bases of the junction left unmatched. The CDR3 has 18 residues. The germline V gene encodes CDR1 SGHRS and CDR2 YFSETQ.

This clonotype was seen many times. Written as DNA, the CDR3 is TGCAGTGCTAGAAAGTCGAGGGCCTCCCCCACCTACAATGAGCAGTTCTTC. It specifies CSARKSRASPTYNEQFF. The genes are TRBV20-1 and TRBJ2-1; D may be TRBD2 (5 bases). The CDR3 contains 17 residues. Germline V gene sequence: CDR1 DFQATT, CDR2 SNEGSKA (reference sequence). The ends were cut back, 2 bases at V and 2 bases at J, with 19 bases in the middle.

V gene TRBV20-1 combines with J gene TRBJ2-3, with 10 bases identical to TRBD2. Germline V CDR1 and CDR2: DFQATT, SNEGSKA (reference sequence). This CDR3 region has 12 residues. With 5 bases clipped from V and 8 bases from J, the junction kept 4 bases outside the gene matches. The CDR3 here is CSAEIAGGTQYF. CDR3 bases: TGCAGTGCTGAGATAGCGGGAGGTACGCAGTATTTT.

A word on this clonotype: At one boundary the junction diverges from the germline segment, which might be a read error. The chain joins TRBV20-1 to TRBJ2-7; maybe TRBD1 (6 bases). The CDR3 spans 13 residues. Per the germline V gene, CDR1 is DFQATT and CDR2 is SNEGSKA (reference sequence). CDR3: CSAETGHYNERYF. The CDR3 bases are TGCAGTGCTGAGACAGGACACTACAATGAGCGGTACTTC.

The chain carries TRBV19 and TRBJ2-7; D call uncertain. The CDR3 totals 13 residues. Trimming pared 6 bases from V and 0 bases from J, leaving 9 bases between. Per germline, CDR1 LNHDA and CDR2 SQIVND (reference sequence). The CDR3: CASSIQSSYEQYF. The CDR3 DNA reads TGTGCCAGTAGCATACAGAGCTCCTACGAGCAGTACTTC.

J is TRBJ2-2 and V is TRBV4-2, with TRBD2 matching 12 bases. With V trimmed by 1 base and J by 6 bases, 3 bases remained unmatched. Germline V gives CDR1 LGHNA, CDR2 YNFKEQ. The CDR3 runs to 16 residues. CDR3 sequence: CASSQGLAGVAGELFF. The CDR3 DNA follows: TGTGCCAGCAGCCAAGGACTAGCGGGAGTTGCCGGGGAGCTGTTTTTT.

This chain connects TRBV28 to TRBJ2-1; D ambiguous. CDR3 length: 12 amino acids. V gave up 6 bases and J gave up 8 bases, with 11 bases separating them. From germline, CDR1 is MDHEN and CDR2 SYDVKM. The CDR3 protein is CASSSSIDEQFF. The DNA for the CDR3 is TGTGCCAGCAGCTCCTCGATTGATGAGCAGTTCTTC.

This clonotype was seen ten or more times. V and J are TRBV24-1 and TRBJ2-1, with 11 bases matching TRBD1. The germline V gene has CDR1 KGHDR and CDR2 SFDVKD. V gave up 3 bases and J gave up 4 bases; unmatched junction bases: 10. The CDR3 extends over 18 amino acids. The CDR3, as DNA: TGTGCCACCAGTGATCCCCTCGGACAGGGGGCCGGGTACAATGAGCAGTTCTTC. This gives the protein CATSDPLGQGAGYNEQFF.

In its sample, this clonotype was seen a few times. The chain carries TRBV6-1 and TRBJ2-6; 10 bases match TRBD2. Germline values: CDR1 MNHNS, CDR2 SASEGT. Losses at the gene ends were 6 bases for V and 2 bases for J; bases not matched to a gene: 7. This CDR3 has 17 amino acids. The CDR3 sequence: CASRKQSGGAGANVLTF. The CDR3 bases are TGTGCCAGCAGAAAACAAAGCGGGGGGGCTGGGGCCAACGTCCTGACTTTC.